A single TCR beta chain is shown here with its context. Likely a read error: the CDR3 ends without its conserved phenylalanine or tryptophan. It is unclear where the CDR3 begins or ends on the DNA, so no DNA is shown, and the CDR3 is as TCRdb lists it. The germline V gene has CDR1 LGHNT and CDR2 FRNRAP. The CDR3 totals 13 residues, both ends included. The sample comes from a study of long-term antiretroviral therapy in people with HIV. The run of the v3.0 immunoSEQ assay was at survey level. Profiled with immunoSEQ multiplex PCR; TCRdb holds only in-frame clones, not every one. Among 30,000 or so clones, 65% to 85% were seen once, and the ten largest hold roughly 3.5%.

The sample consisted of unsorted PBMCs, taken 3 years after starting antiretroviral therapy. The chain employs TRBV12-5 and TRBJ2-7. The receptor was isolated from a man in his fifties with HIV. CDR3 protein: CASGLTPPGPTAK.